This T cell receptor (beta chain) was profiled in a study of cytotoxic CD8 clonotypes in ibrutinib-treated CLL. Repertoires were generated with immunoSEQ multiplex PCR, while TCRdb's copy carries only in-frame clones and drops some. The sample records fewer than 150,000 clones, 80% to 90% being singletons. V was cut by 5 bases and J by 1 base, with 11 bases left in between. This CDR3 has 15 residues. Per germline, CDR1 SGHNT and CDR2 YENEEA. Concerning this clone itself: Its antigen remains unidentified.

Study-wide results and caveats: Clonality, elevated at ibrutinib response, dropped back toward baseline at progression. In comparison with age-matched healthy donors, baseline clonality was higher and tracked circulating CD8+ T-cell counts.

The source material was PBMCs, sampled after 24 months of ibrutinib treatment. The chain couples TRBV11-3 to TRBJ2-2, with a tentative D call TRBD2 (5 bases). The sequence was collected from a human donor with chronic lymphocytic leukemia. The CDR3 region is CASSLDGLNTGELFF. CDR3 DNA sequence: TGTGCCAGCAGCCTGGACGGACTGAACACCGGGGAGCTGTTTTTT.